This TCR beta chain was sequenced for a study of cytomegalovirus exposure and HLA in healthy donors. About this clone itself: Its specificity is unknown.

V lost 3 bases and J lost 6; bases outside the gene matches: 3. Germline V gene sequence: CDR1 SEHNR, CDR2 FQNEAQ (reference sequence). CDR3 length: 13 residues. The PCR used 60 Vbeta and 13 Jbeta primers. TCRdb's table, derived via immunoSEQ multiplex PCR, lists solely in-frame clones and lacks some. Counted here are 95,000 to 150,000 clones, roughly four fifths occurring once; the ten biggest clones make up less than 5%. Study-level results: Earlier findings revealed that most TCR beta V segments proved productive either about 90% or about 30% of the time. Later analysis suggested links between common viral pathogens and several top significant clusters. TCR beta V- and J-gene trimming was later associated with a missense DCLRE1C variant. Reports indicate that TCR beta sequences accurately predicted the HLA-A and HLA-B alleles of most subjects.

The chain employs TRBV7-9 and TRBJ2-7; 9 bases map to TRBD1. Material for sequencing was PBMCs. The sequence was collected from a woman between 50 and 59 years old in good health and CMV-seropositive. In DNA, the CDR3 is TGTGCCAGCAGCTTCGGACAGGGGAGCGAGCAGTACTTC. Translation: CASSFGQGSEQYF.